This paragraph reports one T cell receptor beta chain. The sample belongs to a study of Ad26.COV2.S vaccination and SARS-CoV-2 variants. V was shortened by 1 base and J by 1 base, with 10 bases between the two germline ends. The CDR3 is 15 residues long. Germline CDR1 reads PRHDT; CDR2 reads FYEKMQ (reference sequence). The sample's treatment: over 15 received Ad26.COV2.S at low or high dose, single or two shots; 5 received placebo; per-sample allocation not given. Material that was analyzed had been drawn on day 63 after the first vaccine or placebo injection. TCRdb's copy holds only in-frame clones and misses some; the assay was immunoSEQ multiplex PCR. The profile shows over 400,000 clones, 92% of them singletons.

The V gene is TRBV13, the J gene TRBJ2-5; possibly TRBD1 or TRBD2 for D (5 bases each). The TCR originated in a person aged 18-60 years who received the Ad26.COV2.S COVID-19 vaccine or a placebo. The material was peripheral blood, obtained in a trial of Ad26.COV2.S vaccine versus placebo. The CDR3 spells CASSLDGATQETQYF. As DNA, the CDR3 is TGTGCCAGCAGCTTAGACGGGGCTACCCAAGAGACCCAGTACTTC.